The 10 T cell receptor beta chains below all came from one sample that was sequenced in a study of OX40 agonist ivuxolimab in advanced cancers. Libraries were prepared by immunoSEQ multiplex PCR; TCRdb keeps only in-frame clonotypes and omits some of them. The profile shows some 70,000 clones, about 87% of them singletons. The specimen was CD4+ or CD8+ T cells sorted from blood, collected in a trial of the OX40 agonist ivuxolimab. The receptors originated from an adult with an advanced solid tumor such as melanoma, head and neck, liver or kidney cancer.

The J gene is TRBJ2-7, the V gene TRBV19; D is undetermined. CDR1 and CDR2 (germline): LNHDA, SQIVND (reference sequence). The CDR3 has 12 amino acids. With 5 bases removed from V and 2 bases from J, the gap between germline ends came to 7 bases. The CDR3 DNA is TGTGCCAGTAGTTCGATTACCTACGAGCAGTACTTC. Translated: CASSSITYEQYF. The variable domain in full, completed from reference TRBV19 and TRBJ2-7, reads DGGITQSPKYLFRKEGQNVTLSCEQNLNHDAMYWYRQDPGQGLRLIYYSQIVNDFQKGDIAEGYSVSREKKESFPLTVTSAQKNPTAFYLCASSSITYEQYFGPGTRLTVT.

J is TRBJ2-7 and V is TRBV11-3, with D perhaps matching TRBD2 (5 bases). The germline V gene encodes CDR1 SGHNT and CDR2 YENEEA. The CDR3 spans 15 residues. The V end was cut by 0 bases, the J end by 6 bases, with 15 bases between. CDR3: CASSLDRRSGREQYF. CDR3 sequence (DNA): TGTGCCAGCAGCTTAGATCGTAGGAGCGGCCGCGAGCAGTACTTC.

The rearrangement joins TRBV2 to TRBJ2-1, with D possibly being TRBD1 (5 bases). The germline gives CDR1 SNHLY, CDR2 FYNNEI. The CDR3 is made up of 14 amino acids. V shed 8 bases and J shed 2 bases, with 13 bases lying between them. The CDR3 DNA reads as TGTGCCAGCCCTAAAAGGGGAACCTACAATGAGCAGTTCTTC. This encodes CASPKRGTYNEQFF.

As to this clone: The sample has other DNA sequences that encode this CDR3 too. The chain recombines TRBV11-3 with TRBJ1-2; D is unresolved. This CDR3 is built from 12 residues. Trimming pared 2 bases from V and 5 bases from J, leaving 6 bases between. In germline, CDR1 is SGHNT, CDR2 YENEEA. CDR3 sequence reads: CASSLTGYGYTF. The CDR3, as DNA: TGTGCCAGCAGCTTAACGGGTTATGGCTACACCTTC.

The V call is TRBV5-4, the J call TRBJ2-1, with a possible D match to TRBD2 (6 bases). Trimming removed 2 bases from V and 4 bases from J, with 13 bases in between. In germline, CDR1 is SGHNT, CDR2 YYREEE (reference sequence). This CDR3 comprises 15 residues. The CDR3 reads CASSFIRDSYNEQFF. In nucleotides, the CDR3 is TGTGCCAGCAGCTTTATTCGGGACTCTTACAATGAGCAGTTCTTC. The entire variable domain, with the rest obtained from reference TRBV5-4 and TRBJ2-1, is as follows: ETGVTQSPTHLIKTRGQQVTLRCSSQSGHNTVSWYQQALGQGPQFIFQYYREEENGRGNFPPRFSGLQFPNYSSELNVNALELDDSALYLCASSFIRDSYNEQFFGPGTRLTVL.

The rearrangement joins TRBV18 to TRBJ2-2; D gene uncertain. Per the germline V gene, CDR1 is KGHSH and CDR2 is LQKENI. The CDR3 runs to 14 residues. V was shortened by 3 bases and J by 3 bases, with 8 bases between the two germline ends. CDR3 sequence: CASSPALYTGELFF. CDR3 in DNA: TGTGCCAGCTCACCGGCACTCTACACCGGGGAGCTGTTTTTT. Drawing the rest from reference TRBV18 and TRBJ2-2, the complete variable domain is NAGVMQNPRHLVRRRGQEARLRCSPMKGHSHVYWYRQLPEEGLKFMVYLQKENIIDESGMPKERFSAEFPKEGPSILRIQQVVRGDSAAYFCASSPALYTGELFFGEGSRLTVL.

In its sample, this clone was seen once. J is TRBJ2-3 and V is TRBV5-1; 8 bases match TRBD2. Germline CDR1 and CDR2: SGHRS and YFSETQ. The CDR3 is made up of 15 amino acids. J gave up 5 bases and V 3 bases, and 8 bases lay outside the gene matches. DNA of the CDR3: TGCGCCAGCAGCTCGGGGGGGCGAGACGGAGATACGCAGTATTTT. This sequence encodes CASSSGGRDGDTQYF.

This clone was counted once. In DNA, the CDR3 is TGTGCCAGCAGCTTAGGAGTTCCAGGGGGAGGTGAAAAACTGTTTTTT. Protein product: CASSLGVPGGGEKLFF. V and J are TRBV7-2 and TRBJ1-4, with 7 bases identical to TRBD1. Germline CDR1 SGHTA, CDR2 FQGNSA. Trimming at V came to 1 base and at J to 7 bases, leaving 9 bases not matched to a gene. The CDR3 is made up of 16 amino acids.

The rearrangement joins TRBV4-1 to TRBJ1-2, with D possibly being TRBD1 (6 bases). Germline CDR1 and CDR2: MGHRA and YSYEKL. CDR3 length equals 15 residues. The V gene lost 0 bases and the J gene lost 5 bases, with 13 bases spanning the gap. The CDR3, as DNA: TGCGCCAGCAGCCAAGATGGGGCAGGGGATTATGGCTACACCTTC. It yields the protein CASSQDGAGDYGYTF.

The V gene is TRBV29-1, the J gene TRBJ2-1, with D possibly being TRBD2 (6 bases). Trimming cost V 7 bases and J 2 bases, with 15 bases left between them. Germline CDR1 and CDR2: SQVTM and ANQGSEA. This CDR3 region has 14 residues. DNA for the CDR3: TGCAGCGCCAAGAGGGACTCTACCTACAATGAGCAGTTCTTC. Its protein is CSAKRDSTYNEQFF.